This record covers a single TCR beta chain. CDR3 length: 15 amino acids. V lost 0 bases, J lost 5 bases, and 7 bases stayed unmatched. Germline-derived CDR1 and CDR2 are SGDLS and YYNGEE. The data were taken from a study of T cell changes during pregnancy in multiple sclerosis. Repertoires were generated with immunoSEQ multiplex PCR, while TCRdb's copy carries only in-frame clones and drops some. The repertoire includes around 62,000 clones, 93% of them detected once, and 3% to 4.5% sits in the top ten. This TCR was recovered from a female donor with multiple sclerosis, enrolled in a pregnancy study. V and J are TRBV9 and TRBJ2-7, with TRBD2 matching 8 bases. This specimen consisted of CD8+ T cells from peripheral blood mononuclear cells, obtained in the second trimester of pregnancy. For the CDR3, the DNA is TGTGCCAGCAGCGTAGTCGGGAGGGCCCTCGACGAGCAGTACTTC. Translating it yields CASSVVGRALDEQYF. Full variable domain (rest looked up from reference TRBV9 and TRBJ2-7): DSGVTQTPKHLITATGQRVTLRCSPRSGDLSVYWYQQSLDQGLQFLIQYYNGEERAKGNILERFSAQQFPDLHSELNLSSLELGDSALYFCASSVVGRALDEQYFGPGTRLTVT.